This is a list of T cell receptor beta chains from one sample in a study of PD-1 blockade in classical Hodgkin lymphoma. The data were produced by immunoSEQ multiplex PCR, yet TCRdb's version contains in-frame clones alone and is incomplete. The top ten hold around 0.53% of the sample, which has 20,000 to 25,000 clones, about 89% seen once. Sequences were obtained from CD4+ T cells from blood. The receptors originated from a human donor with classical Hodgkin lymphoma. Each CDR3 is given with its conserved first and last residue. Each record gives: J gene, V gene, clone size, D gene, CDR3 protein, CDR3 DNA. D genes are given only for firm matches. The size entry is marked missing in some rows and otherwise reads once, few, many or a size class.

>TRBJ1-2|TRBV2|.|.
CASSEGTDVRGYTF
TGTGCCAGCAGTGAAGGGACTGATGTACGGGGCTACACCTTC
>TRBJ2-7|TRBV6-6|.|TRBD1
CASSYSQGQGPYEQYF
TGTGCCAGCAGTTACTCGCAGGGACAGGGCCCCTACGAGCAGTACTTC
>TRBJ2-1|TRBV7-8|.|TRBD1
CASSLARDSEQFF
TGTGCCAGCAGCTTAGCCAGGGACAGTGAGCAGTTCTTC
>TRBJ2-3|TRBV19|.|.
CASSIGPGEGTDTQYF
TGTGCCAGTAGTATAGGTCCAGGGGAAGGCACAGATACGCAGTATTTT
>TRBJ1-5|TRBV7-2|.|.
CASSFSRVQPQHF
TGTGCCAGCAGCTTCTCTAGGGTTCAGCCCCAGCATTTT
>TRBJ1-3|TRBV9|.|TRBD1
CASSAGTGVSGNTIYF
TGTGCCAGCAGCGCTGGGACAGGGGTTTCTGGAAACACCATATATTTT
>TRBJ1-4|TRBV7-6|.|.
CASSFGSGGSTNEKLFF
TGTGCCAGCAGCTTCGGCAGCGGGGGTTCAACTAATGAAAAACTGTTTTTT
>TRBJ2-7|TRBV5-6|.|TRBD1
CASSLAGTGVREQYF
TGTGCCAGCAGCTTGGCCGGGACAGGGGTACGCGAGCAGTACTTC
>TRBJ1-2|TRBV5-4|.|.
CASSLDRVQVNGYTF
TGTGCCAGCAGCTTGGATCGGGTACAAGTTAATGGCTACACCTTC
>TRBJ2-1|TRBV5-4|.|TRBD1
CASSLPGQGIIVQFF
TGTGCCAGCAGCTTACCGGGACAGGGGATCATTGTGCAGTTCTTC
>TRBJ2-2|TRBV18|.|TRBD1
CASSPGTANTGELFF
TGTGCCAGCTCCCCAGGGACAGCGAACACCGGGGAGCTGTTTTTT
>TRBJ2-5|TRBV4-2|.|TRBD2
CASSQVSSGGALRVETQYF
TGTGCCAGCAGCCAAGTCTCTAGCGGGGGGGCCCTCCGAGTAGAGACCCAGTACTTC
>TRBJ1-5|TRBV7-8|once|.
CASSLVGPGRRVQPQHF
TGTGCCAGCAGCTTAGTAGGTCCGGGCAGGAGGGTTCAGCCCCAGCATTTT
>TRBJ1-4|TRBV7-2|.|TRBD1
CASSLGTGGEKLFF
TGTGCCAGCAGCTTAGGGACAGGGGGTGAAAAACTGTTTTTT
>TRBJ2-7|TRBV4-3|.|TRBD1
CASSRGTGGNEQYF
TGCGCCAGCAGCCGCGGGACAGGGGGAAACGAGCAGTACTTC
>TRBJ1-3|TRBV6-1|.|.
CASSEGHSGNTIYF
TGTGCCAGCAGTGAGGGACATTCTGGAAACACCATATATTTT
>TRBJ2-6|TRBV11-1|.|.
CASSRTDSGANVLTF
TGTGCCAGCAGCCGTACAGATTCCGGGGCCAACGTCCTGACTTTC
>TRBJ1-2|TRBV6-5|.|.
CASRRGRDYGYTF
TGTGCCAGCAGGAGAGGCAGGGACTATGGCTACACCTTC
>TRBJ2-3|TRBV10-1|once|TRBD1
CASSVAPGQGIDTQYF
TGCGCCAGCAGTGTGGCCCCGGGACAGGGCATAGATACGCAGTATTTT
>TRBJ1-6|TRBV15|once|.
CATSRGLLNSPLHF
TGTGCCACCAGCAGGGGACTCCTTAATTCACCCCTCCACTTT
>TRBJ1-2|TRBV15|.|.
CATSRDHREYSGYTF
TGTGCCACCAGCAGAGATCACAGGGAATATAGTGGCTACACCTTC
>TRBJ1-4|TRBV4-3|.|TRBD1
CASSPVGQGARGEKLFF
TGCGCCAGCAGCCCCGTGGGACAGGGGGCGCGAGGTGAAAAACTGTTTTTT
>TRBJ2-3|TRBV7-9|.|.
CASSLARAGDTQYF
TGTGCCAGCAGCTTAGCCAGGGCCGGGGATACGCAGTATTTT
>TRBJ2-2|TRBV18|.|TRBD1
CASSPLGTATNTGELFF
TGTGCCAGCTCACCCCTCGGGACAGCCACGAACACCGGGGAGCTGTTTTTT
>TRBJ2-1|TRBV6-5|.|TRBD2
CASSYGGGMNEQFF
TGTGCCAGCAGTTATGGCGGGGGGATGAATGAGCAGTTCTTC
>TRBJ1-5|TRBV6-7|.|.
CASSSPGRGGNQPQHF
TGTGCCAGCAGTTCCCCGGGCAGGGGAGGCAATCAGCCCCAGCATTTT
>TRBJ2-3|TRBV5-4|.|TRBD2
CASAVAGRPTDTQYF
TGTGCCAGCGCGGTAGCGGGGAGACCCACAGATACGCAGTATTTT
>TRBJ2-3|TRBV7-2|.|.
CASSLAGLTDTQYF
TGTGCCAGCAGCTTAGCGGGCCTCACGGATACGCAGTATTTT
>TRBJ2-1|TRBV7-2|.|.
CASSLVSKDEQFF
TGTGCCAGCAGCTTAGTTAGCAAGGATGAGCAGTTCTTC
>TRBJ1-2|TRBV5-1|once|.
CASSELEGGYTF
TGCGCCAGCAGCGAATTGGAGGGGGGCTACACCTTC
>TRBJ2-7|TRBV6-5|.|.
CASTTGGYDEQYF
TGTGCCAGCACCACCGGGGGTTATGACGAGCAGTACTTC